This TCR beta chain was identified in a study of shared clonotypes between healthy human individuals. Across the study: The cohort comprised a couple of women and a few men. Their ages spanned 18 to 49 years.

Findings and limits, study-wide: Among non-shared clonotypes, generation probabilities were lower than among those shared by all four donors. For naive CD4 cells, roughly 5% of clonotypes were shared across a few donors.

Clones were read by immunoSEQ multiplex PCR, and TCRdb kept only the in-frame ones, dropping some. The sample records hundreds of thousands of clones, 85% to 95% being singletons. The naive CD8 subset, CD45RO-negative cells positively selected for CCR7, excluded terminally differentiated effector memory CD45RA+ cells. The CDR3 runs to 13 residues. J gave up 4 bases and V 8 bases, and 2 bases lay outside the gene matches. CDR1 MNHNS and CDR2 SASEGT come from the germline V gene. About this clone itself: Its antigen remains unidentified.

This sequence joins TRBV6-1 and TRBJ2-3; 11 nucleotides line up with TRBD1. The sequence was obtained from a woman aged 25 to 45 in good health. The sequencing input was naive CD8+ T cells sorted from blood. CDR3: CASRDRGADTQYF. For the CDR3, the DNA is TGTGCCAGCCGGGACAGGGGGGCAGATACGCAGTATTTT.